The 20 T cell receptor beta chains listed next were all sequenced from one sample in a study of shared clonotypes between healthy human individuals. Measured with immunoSEQ multiplex PCR; TCRdb has only the in-frame clones, and not every one. The sample lists about 680,000 clones, approximately 75% seen once, with around 1.8% in the top ten. The sequenced sample consisted of memory CD4+ T cells sorted from blood. Subset defined: CD45RA-negative fraction. Every receptor here comes from a young woman in good health.

V usage is TRBV5-1 and J usage is TRBJ1-1, with unresolved D. Germline loops: CDR1 SGHRS, CDR2 YFSETQ. CDR3 size: 11 residues. V lost 7 bases and J 4 bases, leaving 8 bases between the germline ends. The CDR3 loop reads CASFEGTEAFF. In DNA, the CDR3 is TGCGCCAGCTTTGAGGGCACTGAAGCTTTCTTT.

As regards this clone: Different DNA sequences within this sample yield the same CDR3. The chain is built from TRBV10-3 and TRBJ1-1, with D perhaps TRBD1 (6 bases). V was trimmed by 5 bases and J by 1 base, leaving 8 bases between them. Germline CDR1 ENHRY, CDR2 SYGVKD. This CDR3 has 13 amino acids. The CDR3 region has the DNA TGTGCCATCAGTACGACAGGGAACACTGAAGCTTTCTTT. It specifies CAISTTGNTEAFF.

V usage is TRBV6-6 and J usage is TRBJ1-2; no definite D call. This CDR3 has 16 amino acids. The V gene lost 0 bases and the J gene lost 14 bases, with 25 bases spanning the gap. Germline V gives CDR1 MNHNY, CDR2 SVGAGI (reference sequence). The chain's CDR3 is CASSYSSMSGFGHITF. The CDR3, as DNA: TGTGCCAGCAGTTACTCATCGATGTCCGGCTTCGGGCACATAACCTTC.

V and J are TRBV27 and TRBJ1-1; D uncertain. From germline, CDR1 is MNHEY and CDR2 SMNVEV (reference sequence). V was trimmed by 7 bases and J by 3 bases, leaving 6 bases between them. The CDR3 loop spans 11 amino acids. The CDR3 sequence is CASKFHTEAFF. CDR3 sequence (DNA): TGTGCCAGCAAATTTCACACTGAAGCTTTCTTT.

This clone came up a few times. J is TRBJ2-1 and V is TRBV29-1; 12 bases are a match to TRBD2. Trimming cost V 4 bases and J 5 bases; bases outside gene matches: 15. The germline CDR1 and CDR2 sequences are SQVTM and ANQGSEA. The CDR3 is made up of 18 amino acids. Here the CDR3 DNA reads TGCAGCGTTGTCGGGCTAGCGGGAGGGCAATCCATCCACAATGAGCAGTTCTTC. It codes for CSVVGLAGGQSIHNEQFF.

The rearrangement uses TRBV6-1 and TRBJ2-3, with D possibly TRBD1 on 6 matching bases. This CDR3 region has 18 residues. In germline, CDR1 is MNHNS, CDR2 SASEGT. The ends were cut back, 2 bases at V and 0 bases at J, with 18 bases in the middle. The CDR3 reads CASSELGTFLTSTDTQYF. The CDR3 DNA is TGTGCCAGCAGTGAACTAGGGACATTCTTGACTAGCACAGATACGCAGTATTTT.

The chain has TRBV28 and TRBJ2-7; TRBD2 might be the D (6 bases). This CDR3 has 13 amino acids. The germline gives CDR1 MDHEN, CDR2 SYDVKM. V was clipped by 5 bases and J by 3 bases, with 11 bases between them. The CDR3 loop reads CASSGGDGYEQYF. Written as DNA, the CDR3 is TGTGCCAGCAGTGGAGGGGACGGCTACGAGCAGTACTTC. Looking up the rest from reference TRBV28 and TRBJ2-7 gives the full variable domain: DVKVTQSSRYLVKRTGEKVFLECVQDMDHENMFWYRQDPGLGLRLIYFSYDVKMKEKGDIPEGYSVSREKKERFSLILESASTNQTSMYLCASSGGDGYEQYFGPGTRLTVT.

The V call is TRBV6-4, the J call TRBJ1-2; 8 bases match TRBD1. CDR1 and CDR2 from the germline V gene are MRHNA and SNTAGT. The CDR3 runs 17 residues. Trimming removed 0 bases from V and 2 bases from J; junction bases left unmatched: 8. CDR3 in DNA: TGTGCCAGCAGTGACTCCTTTAGACAGGGGAGAAACTATGGCTACACCTTC. Amino acid sequence: CASSDSFRQGRNYGYTF.

This chain uses TRBV9 with TRBJ2-1; the match to TRBD2 covers 11 bases. CDR1 is SGDLS, CDR2 YYNGEE, per germline. The CDR3 sequence is 17 residues long. Trimming cost V 0 bases and J 2 bases; bases outside gene matches: 4. CDR3: CASSVVTSGTPYNEQFF. CDR3 sequence (DNA): TGTGCCAGCAGCGTAGTGACTAGCGGGACCCCCTACAATGAGCAGTTCTTC.

The genes are TRBV5-1 and TRBJ2-2; tentatively, D is TRBD1 or TRBD2 (5 bases each). V was shortened by 2 bases and J by 6 bases, with 11 bases between the two germline ends. The germline V gene encodes CDR1 SGHRS and CDR2 YFSETQ. This CDR3 comprises 14 residues. CDR3 sequence reads: CASSLPGPAGELFF. The CDR3, as DNA: TGCGCCAGCAGCTTACCGGGACCTGCCGGGGAGCTGTTTTTT.

V is TRBV5-1 and J is TRBJ2-7; D remains unclear. Germline loops: CDR1 SGHRS, CDR2 YFSETQ. V was cut by 4 bases and J by 6 bases, with 17 bases left in between. CDR3 size: 14 residues. CDR3 sequence: CASSPREGPGEQYF. The DNA of the CDR3 is TGCGCCAGCAGCCCAAGGGAAGGTCCCGGCGAGCAGTACTTC.

This clone occurred a few times. The chain has TRBV6-4 and TRBJ2-2, with D perhaps matching TRBD1 (8 bases). The CDR3 extends over 15 amino acids. Trimming took 4 bases from V and 5 from J, leaving 14 bases between them. Germline assignment: CDR1 MRHNA and CDR2 SNTAGT. CDR3 loop: CASSAAQGGTGELFF. The CDR3 DNA sequence: TGTGCCAGCAGTGCCGCACAGGGGGGGACCGGGGAGCTGTTTTTT.

The chain has TRBV4-1 and TRBJ2-7; D is ambiguous. This CDR3 spans 9 amino acids. The V end was cut by 1 base, the J end by 11 bases, with 3 bases between. Per germline, CDR1 MGHRA and CDR2 YSYEKL. The DNA of the CDR3 is TGCGCCAGCAGCCAAGGAAAGTACTTC. Protein sequence: CASSQGKYF.

The J gene is TRBJ2-3, the V gene TRBV19, with 8 bases identical to TRBD2. Germline V gene lookup returns CDR1 LNHDA and CDR2 SQIVND (reference sequence). The V and J ends lost 6 bases and 3 bases, in that order; junction bases with no gene match: 8. CDR3 length equals 15 residues. CDR3 coding DNA: TGTGCCAGTAGCGTGATTAGCGGGATTACAGATACGCAGTATTTT. This gives the protein CASSVISGITDTQYF. Supplemented by reference TRBV19 and TRBJ2-3, the full variable domain reads DGGITQSPKYLFRKEGQNVTLSCEQNLNHDAMYWYRQDPGQGLRLIYYSQIVNDFQKGDIAEGYSVSREKKESFPLTVTSAQKNPTAFYLCASSVISGITDTQYFGPGTRLTVL.

V gene TRBV27 combines with J gene TRBJ1-2; the match to TRBD1 covers 10 bases. V was pared by 5 bases and J by 2 bases, with 11 bases of the junction left unmatched. Germline CDR1 MNHEY, CDR2 SMNVEV (reference sequence). This CDR3 is built from 17 residues. CDR3 DNA: TGTGCCAGCAGTCCCCGACAGGGGGCTCTCTTGAACTATGGCTACACCTTC. Protein: CASSPRQGALLNYGYTF.

The rearrangement uses TRBV25-1 and TRBJ2-7; D unclear. Trimming removed 2 bases at V and 3 bases at J, with 5 bases between. This CDR3 has 12 amino acids. The germline V gene has CDR1 MGHDK and CDR2 SYGVNS. This chain's CDR3 is CASSEVGYEQYF. CDR3 nucleotide sequence: TGTGCCAGCAGTGAAGTGGGCTACGAGCAGTACTTC.

This sequence joins TRBV15 and TRBJ1-2; no clear D. Germline loops: CDR1 LNHNV, CDR2 YYDKDF (reference sequence). V was shortened by 0 bases and J by 1 base, with 9 bases between the two germline ends. This CDR3 has 15 amino acids. CDR3 loop: CATSRDRASNYGYTF. The CDR3 nucleotides read TGTGCCACCAGCAGAGACCGTGCCAGTAACTATGGCTACACCTTC. Full variable domain (rest looked up from reference TRBV15 and TRBJ1-2): DAMVIQNPRYQVTQFGKPVTLSCSQTLNHNVMYWYQQKSSQAPKLLFHYYDKDFNNEADTPDNFQSRRPNTSFCFLDIRSPGLGDTAMYLCATSRDRASNYGYTFGSGTRLTVV.

The chain uses TRBV18 and TRBJ2-5; D is possibly TRBD2 (6 bases). CDR3 length: 14 amino acids. CDR1 and CDR2 (germline): KGHSH, LQKENI. V was clipped by 1 base and J by 5 bases, with 11 bases between them. The CDR3 bases are TGTGCCAGCTCACCACGGGACTGGGAGGAGACCCAGTACTTC. Its translation: CASSPRDWEETQYF. Variable domain in full (rest from reference TRBV18 and TRBJ2-5): NAGVMQNPRHLVRRRGQEARLRCSPMKGHSHVYWYRQLPEEGLKFMVYLQKENIIDESGMPKERFSAEFPKEGPSILRIQQVVRGDSAAYFCASSPRDWEETQYFGPGTRLLVL.

J is TRBJ2-7 and V is TRBV7-8; no reliable D call. This CDR3 has 14 residues. Germline lookup yields CDR1 SGHVS and CDR2 FQNEAQ. The V end lost 6 bases, the J end lost 0 bases, and 12 bases lay between the germline ends. The CDR3 is CASRRTPSSYEQYF. The CDR3 nucleotides are TGTGCCAGCAGGCGTACGCCGAGCTCCTACGAGCAGTACTTC. The full variable domain, with the rest looked up from reference TRBV7-8 and TRBJ2-7, is GAGVSQSPRYKVAKRGQDVALRCDPISGHVSLFWYQQALGQGPEFLTYFQNEAQLDKSGLPSDRFFAERPEGSVSTLKIQRTQQEDSAVYLCASRRTPSSYEQYFGPGTRLTVT.

About this clone itself: Because the CDR3's place on the DNA is in doubt, the DNA is left out and the CDR3 is given as listed by TCRdb. CDR3 sequence: CASSSVAGGSPFF. The V and J genes are TRBV11-2 and TRBJ2-1; TRBD2 is the table's D call and was not checked against the DNA. Ends included, the CDR3 has 13 residues. CDR1 SGHAT and CDR2 FQNNGV come from the germline V gene.